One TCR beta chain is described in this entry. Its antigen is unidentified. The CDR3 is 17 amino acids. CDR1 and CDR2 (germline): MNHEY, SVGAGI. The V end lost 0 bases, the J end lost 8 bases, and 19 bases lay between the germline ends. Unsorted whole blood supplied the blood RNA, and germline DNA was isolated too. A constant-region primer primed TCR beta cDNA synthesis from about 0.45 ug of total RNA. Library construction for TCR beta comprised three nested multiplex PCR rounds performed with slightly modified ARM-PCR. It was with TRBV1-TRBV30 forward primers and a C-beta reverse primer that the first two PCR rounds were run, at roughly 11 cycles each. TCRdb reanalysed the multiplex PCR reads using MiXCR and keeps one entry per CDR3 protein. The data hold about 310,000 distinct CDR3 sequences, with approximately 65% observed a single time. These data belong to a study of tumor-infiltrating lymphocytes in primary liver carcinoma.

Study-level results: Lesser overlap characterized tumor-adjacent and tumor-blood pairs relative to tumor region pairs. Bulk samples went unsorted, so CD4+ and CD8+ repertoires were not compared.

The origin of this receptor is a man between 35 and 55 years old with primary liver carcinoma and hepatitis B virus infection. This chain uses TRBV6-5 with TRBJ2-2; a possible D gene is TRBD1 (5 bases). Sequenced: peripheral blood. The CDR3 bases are TGTGCCAGCAGTTACTCGATGACAAGGGGCGGCACGGGGGAGCTGTTTTTT. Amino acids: CASSYSMTRGGTGELFF.